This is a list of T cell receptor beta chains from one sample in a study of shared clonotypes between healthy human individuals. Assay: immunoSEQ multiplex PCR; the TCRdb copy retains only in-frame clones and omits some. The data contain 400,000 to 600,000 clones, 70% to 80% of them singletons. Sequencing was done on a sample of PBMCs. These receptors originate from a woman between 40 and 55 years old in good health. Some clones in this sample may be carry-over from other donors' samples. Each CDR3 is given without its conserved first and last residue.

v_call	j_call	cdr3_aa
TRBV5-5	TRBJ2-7	ASSLTGGAYISYEQY
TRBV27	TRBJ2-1	ASSLDGTSANEQF
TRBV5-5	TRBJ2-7	ASSITGLSSYEQY
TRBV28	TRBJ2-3	ASSLNRSGRGKDTQY
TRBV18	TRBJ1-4	ASSPPEAANEKLF
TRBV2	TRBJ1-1	ASSAVAVLMNTEAF
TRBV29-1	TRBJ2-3	SVVWVWDTQY
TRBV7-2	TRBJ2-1	ASTKLAGVWGQF
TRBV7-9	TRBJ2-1	ASSPPGGSAYNEQF
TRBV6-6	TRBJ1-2	ASSFVDTKHSPIVA
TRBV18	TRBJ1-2	ASSPRGSGRSDYGYT
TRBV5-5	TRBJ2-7	ASSLDSDYEQY
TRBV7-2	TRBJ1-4	ASSFGGMGEKLF
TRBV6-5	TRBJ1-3	ASRRDPGSGNTIY
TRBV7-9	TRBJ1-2	ASSPRGDRANYGYT
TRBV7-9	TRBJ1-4	ASSLDYGTATNEKLF
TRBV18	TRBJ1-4	ASSTDRAGNEKLF
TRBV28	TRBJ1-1	ASSLLNRHTEAF
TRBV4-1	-	ASSHPGTLYEQY
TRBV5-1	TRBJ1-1	ASSLDPRGGGTEAF
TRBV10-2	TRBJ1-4	ASSATVQEKLF
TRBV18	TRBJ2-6	ASSLTYRAGANVLT
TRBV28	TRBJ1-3	ASSFSVNTIY
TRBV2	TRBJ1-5	ASSSQGRNQPQH
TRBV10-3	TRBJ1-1	AISLQTGSNTEAF
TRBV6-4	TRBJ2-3	ASSESPTSGPDTQY
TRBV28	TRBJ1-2	ASTPGADDLYGYT
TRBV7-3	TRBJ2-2	ASSLRTPGQGSGELF
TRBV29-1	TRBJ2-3	SVTSGSTDTQY
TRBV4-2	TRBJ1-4	ASSQELRRHHY
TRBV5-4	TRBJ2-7	ASSQDPGGGSYEQY
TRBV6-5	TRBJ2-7	ASSYSAGTWQQY